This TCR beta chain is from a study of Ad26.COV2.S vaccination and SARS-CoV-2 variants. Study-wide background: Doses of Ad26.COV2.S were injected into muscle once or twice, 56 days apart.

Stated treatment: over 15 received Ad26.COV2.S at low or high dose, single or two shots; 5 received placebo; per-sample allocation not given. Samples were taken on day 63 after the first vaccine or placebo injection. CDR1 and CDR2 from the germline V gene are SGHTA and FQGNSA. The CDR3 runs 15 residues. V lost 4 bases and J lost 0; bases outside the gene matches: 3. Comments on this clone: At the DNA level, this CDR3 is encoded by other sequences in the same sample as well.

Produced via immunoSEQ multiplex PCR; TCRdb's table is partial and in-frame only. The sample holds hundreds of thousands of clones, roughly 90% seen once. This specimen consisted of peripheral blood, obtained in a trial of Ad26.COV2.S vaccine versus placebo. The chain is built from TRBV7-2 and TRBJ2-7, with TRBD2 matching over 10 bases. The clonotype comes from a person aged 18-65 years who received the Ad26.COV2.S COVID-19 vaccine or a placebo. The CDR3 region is CASSSRLAGSYEQYF. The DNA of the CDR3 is TGTGCCAGCAGCTCCCGACTAGCGGGCTCCTACGAGCAGTACTTC.